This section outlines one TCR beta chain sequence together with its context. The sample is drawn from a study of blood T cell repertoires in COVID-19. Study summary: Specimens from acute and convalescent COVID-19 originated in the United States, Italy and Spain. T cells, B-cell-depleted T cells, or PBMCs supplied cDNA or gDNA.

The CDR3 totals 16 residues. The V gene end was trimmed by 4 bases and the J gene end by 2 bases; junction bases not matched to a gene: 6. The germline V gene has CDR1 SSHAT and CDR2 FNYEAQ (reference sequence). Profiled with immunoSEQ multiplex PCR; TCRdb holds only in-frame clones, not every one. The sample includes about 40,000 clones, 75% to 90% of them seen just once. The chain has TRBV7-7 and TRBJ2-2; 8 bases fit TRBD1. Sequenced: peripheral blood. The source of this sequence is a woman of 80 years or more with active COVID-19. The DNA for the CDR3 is TGTGCCAGCAGCTCGACCGGGACAGGAAACACCGGGGAGCTGTTTTTT. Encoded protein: CASSSTGTGNTGELFF.